These 4 T cell receptor beta chains were all obtained from the same sample, sequenced in a study of tissue T cells after allogeneic stem cell transplantation. Time point: mouse harvest day 14 after allogeneic transplant. The graft held 10^6 splenic CD5+ T cells and 10^7 T-cell-depleted bone marrow cells. Data came from immunoSEQ multiplex PCR; TCRdb stores just in-frame clones and leaves some out. Of fewer than 5,000 clones in the sample, 40% to 50% were seen once. Sequenced input: gut tissue. The receptors were gathered from a female BALB/c mouse given C57BL/6 T cells with graft-versus-host disease after an allogeneic hematopoietic cell transplant.

This clone occurred once. Here the gene names and germline are mouse. The CDR3 reads CASSLGRGAETLYF. The sequenced CDR3 bases are TGTGCCAGCTCTCTTGGCAGGGGTGCAGAAACGCTGTAT. The J gene is TRBJ2-3, the V gene TRBV12-1; a weak D match, TRBD1 (5 bases). The read finishes 1 residue shy of the CDR3 end, and the germline J gene is used to complete it. Trimming removed 1 base from V and 1 base from J, with 8 bases in between. Germline V gene data show CDR1 as SGHSN and CDR2 as HYEKVE. CDR3 length: 14 residues.

With regard to this clone: Germline and genes here are mouse. Sequencing ends 1 residue short of the CDR3 end; the germline J gene provides the rest. The chain employs TRBV13-3 and TRBJ2-7; TRBD1 is a possible D gene (5 bases). Between the trimmed V and J ends, which lost 6 bases and 3 bases, there was a span of 10 bases. The CDR3 contains 12 residues. The V gene's germline CDR1 is NNHDY and CDR2 SYVADS. CDR3 bases read: TGTGCCAGCACTCATGGACACTATGAACAGTAC. Amino acids: CASTHGHYEQY. The complete CDR3 sequence is CASTHGHYEQYF.

As to this clone: All gene names here are mouse names. The read gets to within 1 residue of the CDR3 end, and the germline J gene fills in the rest. The chain joins TRBV3 to TRBJ2-4; D may be TRBD1 or TRBD2 (5 bases each). Germline CDR1 and CDR2: SNHLY and FYNGKV (reference sequence). Trimming removed 4 bases at V and 0 bases at J, with 8 bases between. This CDR3 is 14 amino acids long. CDR3 bases read: TGTGCCAGCAGCTGGGGGTCTAGTCAAAACACCTTGTAC. Its translation is CASSWGSSQNTLY. Given in full, the CDR3 is CASSWGSSQNTLYF.

Concerning this clone: Gene and germline names: mouse. From the germline J gene comes the end of the CDR3, since the read stops 1 residue before it. The chain uses TRBV13-2 and TRBJ2-5; D unresolved. Trimming removed 2 bases at V and 0 bases at J, with 7 bases between. This CDR3 has 14 residues. From germline, CDR1 is NNHNN and CDR2 SYGAGS (reference sequence). CDR3 DNA, as far as it was read: TGTGCCAGCGGTGAGCGGGGTAACCAAGACACCCAGTAC. This gives the protein CASGERGNQDTQY. The whole CDR3 protein reads CASGERGNQDTQYF.